This TCR beta chain appears in the sequencing data of a study of CD8 T cells in Susac syndrome. Across the whole study: Eight or nine of the sequenced Susac syndrome patients were in remission, and more than 5 had active disease.

A note on this clonotype: What it binds is unknown.

Study-wide results and limits: The study conceded that its TCR sequencing and HLA analysis involved relatively few individuals.

Random hexamers primed reverse transcription of about 0.45 to 1 ug RNA. Amplification of TCR beta CDR3 was carried out by immunoSEQ multiplex PCR, which covered 54 Vbeta and 13 Jbeta segments. Via MiXCR, TCRdb re-called the immunoSEQ multiplex PCR reads, giving one row per CDR3 protein. The table has 150,000 to 160,000 distinct CDR3 sequences, approximately 95% seen once. Germline-derived CDR1 and CDR2 are KGHSH and LQKENI. The CDR3 covers 18 residues. V shed 4 bases and J shed 0 bases, with 19 bases lying between them. Sequencing input: CD4+ T cells from PBMCs. This chain connects TRBV18 to TRBJ2-1, with D maybe TRBD2 (7 bases). The receptor was derived from a human donor with Susac syndrome. The CDR3 spells CASSHGAGATSSYNEQFF. CDR3 DNA: TGTGCCAGCTCACACGGGGCGGGGGCCACTAGCTCCTACAATGAGCAGTTCTTC.